The rows below give T cell receptor beta chains drawn from one sample of a study of T cell responses to AZD1222 COVID-19 vaccine. TCRdb's copy holds only in-frame clones and misses some; the assay was immunoSEQ multiplex PCR. This table has 85,000 to 130,000 clones, around 91% appearing once. This sample comprised peripheral blood, obtained 28 days after the second AZD1222 dose. Receptors were obtained from an adult who received the AZD1222 COVID-19 vaccine. Both conserved end residues are part of each CDR3. A D gene is named only where the DNA matches it firmly. Expanded clones are given a class, and other clones once, few, many or no size at all.

J	size	D	V	CDR3	DNA
TRBJ2-5	many	-	TRBV14	CASSQVPGAAETQYF	TGTGCCAGCAGCCAAGTGCCAGGGGCGGCGGAGACCCAGTACTTC
TRBJ1-3	-	-	TRBV18	CASAKDPSGNTIYF	TGTGCCAGCGCAAAGGATCCCTCTGGAAACACCATATATTTT
TRBJ2-7	-	TRBD1	TRBV18	CASSPDRGAYEQYF	TGTGCCAGCTCACCTGACAGGGGAGCCTACGAGCAGTACTTC
TRBJ2-5	-	-	TRBV12-3/TRBV12-4	CASRYQETQYF	TGTGCCAGCAGGTACCAAGAGACCCAGTACTTC
TRBJ2-3	-	-	TRBV27	CASSRDWDDTQYF	TGTGCCAGCAGCCGGGACTGGGACGATACGCAGTATTTT
TRBJ2-5	once	-	TRBV7-2	CASSPPGAQETQYF	TGTGCCAGCAGCCCTCCGGGGGCTCAAGAGACCCAGTACTTC
TRBJ2-6	-	TRBD2	TRBV29-1	CSVGGGSGANVLTF	TGCAGCGTTGGGGGGGGCTCTGGGGCCAACGTCCTGACTTTC
TRBJ2-5	-	TRBD1	TRBV19	CASSPRTGWQETQYF	TGTGCCAGTAGTCCTAGGACAGGTTGGCAAGAGACCCAGTACTTC
TRBJ2-2	once	-	TRBV11-2	CASTPGPTNTGELFF	TGTGCCAGCACCCCAGGGCCCACGAACACCGGGGAGCTGTTTTTT
TRBJ2-1	-	TRBD2	TRBV7-9	CASSPKRGGLLIEQFF	TGTGCCAGCAGCCCCAAGCGGGGGGGACTTCTGATTGAGCAGTTCTTC
TRBJ2-3	-	-	TRBV5-1	CASSLEGPGARGHTTQLSTDTQYF	TGCGCCAGCAGCTTGGAAGGTCCGGGGGCCCGGGGACACACGACACAACTCAGCACAGATACGCAGTATTTT
TRBJ1-1	-	-	TRBV5-4	CASSFMQGQPEAFF	TGTGCCAGCAGCTTTATGCAGGGTCAACCTGAAGCTTTCTTT
TRBJ1-3	-	TRBD1	TRBV7-2	CASSPTGSGNTIYF	TGTGCCAGCAGCCCGACAGGGTCTGGAAACACCATATATTTT
TRBJ1-4	once	-	TRBV24-1	CATSRANNEKLFF	TGTGCCACCTCTCGGGCCAATAATGAAAAACTGTTTTTT
TRBJ1-1	-	-	TRBV6-5	CASHLRENTEAFF	TGTGCCAGCCATCTCCGGGAGAACACTGAAGCTTTCTTT
TRBJ1-5	-	-	TRBV6-6	CASSYRGEGNQPQHF	TGTGCCAGCAGTTACCGGGGGGAGGGCAATCAGCCCCAGCATTTT
TRBJ1-5	-	-	TRBV9	CASSLGNQPQHF	TGTGCCAGCAGCTTGGGCAATCAGCCCCAGCATTTT
TRBJ1-2	-	TRBD1	TRBV6-5	CASSLDREGYGYTF	TGTGCCAGCAGCCTGGACAGGGAGGGGTACGGCTACACCTTC
TRBJ1-3	-	-	TRBV7-9	CASSKLLDSRLGNTIYF	TGTGCCAGCAGCAAGCTACTGGACAGTAGGTTAGGAAACACCATATATTTT
TRBJ1-3	-	-	TRBV6-6	CASSVASSSGNTIYF	TGTGCCAGCAGTGTGGCCTCATCGTCGGGAAACACCATATATTTT
TRBJ1-2	-	-	TRBV28	CASSLSSDYGYTF	TGTGCCAGCAGTTTATCTTCAGACTATGGCTACACCTTC
TRBJ2-1	-	TRBD2	TRBV11-3	CASSSTGTSGGYEQFF	TGTGCCAGCAGCTCAACCGGGACTAGCGGGGGGTATGAGCAGTTCTTC
TRBJ2-1	-	TRBD1	TRBV5-1	CASSLAGLSRDRVRGSYNEQFF	TGCGCCAGCAGCTTGGCCGGGCTGTCCCGGGACAGGGTGCGAGGTTCCTACAATGAGCAGTTCTTC
TRBJ1-2	-	-	TRBV14	CASSQAMGGNYGYTF	TGTGCCAGCAGCCAAGCGATGGGCGGAAACTATGGCTACACCTTC
TRBJ1-4	-	-	TRBV18	CASSVQTDEKLFF	TGTGCCAGCTCAGTCCAGACCGATGAAAAACTGTTTTTT
TRBJ2-7	-	-	TRBV6-5	CASSWGEGGSSYEQYF	TGTGCCAGCAGTTGGGGCGAAGGGGGAAGCTCCTACGAGCAGTACTTC
TRBJ2-7	-	TRBD1	TRBV29-1	CSVLRDSHEQYF	TGCAGCGTCCTCCGGGACAGCCACGAGCAGTACTTC
TRBJ1-2	-	-	TRBV6-2/TRBV6-3	CASSPGVGYTF	TGTGCCAGCAGTCCAGGGGTTGGCTACACCTTC
TRBJ1-4	-	-	TRBV9	CASSVVGGPNEKLFF	TGTGCCAGCAGCGTAGTCGGCGGACCCAATGAAAAACTGTTTTTT
TRBJ1-1	-	-	TRBV7-2	CASSKNRFEAFF	TGTGCCAGCAGCAAAAACAGGTTTGAAGCTTTCTTT
TRBJ1-1	few	-	TRBV4-1	CASSHKMGSTGRSSTEAFF	TGCGCCAGCAGCCACAAGATGGGCAGTACAGGAAGATCCAGCACTGAAGCTTTCTTT
TRBJ2-5	few	TRBD1	TRBV7-2	CASSGRTGGRQETQYF	TGTGCCAGCAGCGGACGCACAGGGGGCAGGCAGGAGACCCAGTACTTC
TRBJ2-7	-	TRBD2	TRBV5-1	CASSKLASGGTYEQYF	TGCGCCAGCAGCAAACTGGCTAGCGGGGGGACCTACGAGCAGTACTTC
TRBJ1-6	few	-	TRBV5-1	CASSLGATATSPLHF	TGCGCCAGCAGCTTGGGGGCTACAGCGACTTCACCCCTCCACTTT
TRBJ2-3	-	-	TRBV2	CASSVRPDTQYF	TGTGCCAGCAGTGTTAGGCCAGATACGCAGTATTTT
TRBJ2-7	-	TRBD2	TRBV9	CASSVDGSGSIYEQYF	TGTGCCAGCAGCGTAGATGGGAGCGGGAGCATATACGAGCAGTACTTC
TRBJ1-2	-	TRBD1	TRBV6-5	CASSPATGINYGYTF	TGTGCCAGCAGTCCCGCGACAGGGATTAACTATGGCTACACCTTC
TRBJ2-7	-	-	TRBV9	CASSVGGDPYEQYF	TGTGCCAGCAGCGTCGGAGGGGACCCCTACGAGCAGTACTTC
TRBJ1-5	few	-	TRBV12-3/TRBV12-4	CASNTGSGQPQHF	TGTGCCAGCAACACCGGCTCGGGTCAGCCCCAGCATTTT
TRBJ1-4	-	-	TRBV6-2/TRBV6-3	CASSRDPGTLTEKLFF	TGTGCCAGCAGCCGTGACCCCGGGACATTGACAGAAAAACTGTTTTTT
TRBJ2-5	few	TRBD1	TRBV2	CASSVQGATQYF	TGTGCCAGCAGTGTGCAGGGGGCGACCCAGTACTTC
TRBJ1-4	-	-	TRBV7-2	CASSLVGSGEKLFF	TGTGCCAGCAGCTTAGTAGGATCAGGGGAAAAACTGTTTTTT
TRBJ2-5	once	TRBD1	TRBV5-1	CASSDGQGGQETQYF	TGCGCCAGCAGCGATGGACAGGGAGGCCAAGAGACCCAGTACTTC
TRBJ1-6	-	TRBD1	TRBV9	CASSPGQGYSPLHF	TGTGCCAGCAGCCCGGGACAGGGATATTCACCCCTCCACTTT
TRBJ1-6	-	TRBD1	TRBV11-2	CASSPGQGHSPLHF	TGTGCCAGCAGCCCGGGACAGGGCCACTCACCCCTCCACTTT
TRBJ1-6	-	TRBD1	TRBV30	CAWRAKGDSYNSPLHF	TGTGCCTGGAGGGCTAAAGGGGACAGCTATAATTCACCCCTCCACTTT
TRBJ1-1	-	-	TRBV5-8	CASSLGGLNTEAFF	TGTGCCAGCAGCTTGGGAGGCTTGAACACTGAAGCTTTCTTT
TRBJ1-2	-	-	TRBV6-2/TRBV6-3	CASSYSGDPRLFVYGYTF	TGTGCCAGCAGTTACTCGGGGGACCCGCGACTTTTTGTCTATGGCTACACCTTC
TRBJ2-5	few	TRBD2	TRBV29-1	CSVLAGGEETQYF	TGCAGCGTATTAGCGGGGGGGGAGGAGACCCAGTACTTC
TRBJ2-1	-	-	TRBV15	CATSDSSSYNEQFF	TGTGCCACGTCGGACTCGAGCTCCTACAATGAGCAGTTCTTC
TRBJ2-7	-	TRBD2	TRBV7-9	CASSLEAGGPYEQYF	TGTGCCAGCAGCTTAGAAGCGGGGGGGCCCTACGAGCAGTACTTC
TRBJ2-7	-	-	TRBV19	CASSITHFGEQYF	TGTGCCAGTAGTATAACGCACTTCGGGGAGCAGTACTTC
TRBJ1-4	-	TRBD1	TRBV7-2	CASSSHQGATNEKLFF	TGTGCCAGCAGCTCGCATCAGGGGGCTACTAATGAAAAACTGTTTTTT
TRBJ1-4	-	-	TRBV9	CASSPLSTNEKLFF	TGTGCCAGCAGCCCCTTATCAACTAATGAAAAACTGTTTTTT
TRBJ2-3	-	-	TRBV7-8	CASSLGASRLTDTQYF	TGTGCCAGCAGCTTAGGGGCTAGTCGGTTGACAGATACGCAGTATTTT